These T cell receptor beta chains were read from a single sample in a study of radiotherapy plus CTLA-4 blockade in lung cancer. The table came from immunoSEQ multiplex PCR; TCRdb's copy has only in-frame clones and leaves some out. The sample contains 75,000 to 80,000 clones, more than 75% of which appear only once. Material: peripheral blood, obtained from a patient treated with radiotherapy plus ipilimumab. Every receptor here comes from a human donor with non-small cell lung cancer who had stable disease on radiotherapy plus ipilimumab. Both conserved end residues are part of each CDR3. The D gene is left open where the match is weak. Part of the rows lack a size; the others show once, few, many or a class for expanded clones.

v_call	j_call	d_call	clone_size	cdr3_aa	cdr3_nt
TRBV19	TRBJ1-5	-	-	CASTPSYLGKPQHF	TGTGCCAGTACCCCTTCCTACTTGGGGAAGCCCCAGCATTTT
TRBV5-6	TRBJ2-3	TRBD2	-	CASSLLAGGSTDTQYF	TGTGCCAGCAGCTTGTTAGCGGGGGGGAGCACAGATACGCAGTATTTT
TRBV7-2	TRBJ2-7	TRBD2	-	CASSLLAAAPSYEQYF	TGTGCCAGCAGCTTACTAGCGGCTGCTCCCTCCTACGAGCAGTACTTC
TRBV27	TRBJ2-1	-	-	CASSFLRGDEQFF	TGTGCCAGCAGTTTTCTCCGTGGTGATGAGCAGTTCTTC
TRBV29-1	TRBJ1-1	-	-	CASVRANTEAFF	TGCGCATCCGTCCGGGCGAACACTGAAGCTTTCTTT
TRBV19	TRBJ2-2	-	-	CASNALDNSGELFF	TGTGCCAGTAATGCTCTTGACAACTCCGGGGAGCTGTTTTTT
TRBV2	TRBJ1-3	-	-	CASSVSRGGGLQINSGNTIYF	TGTGCCAGCAGTGTTTCCCGAGGGGGGGGCCTCCAAATCAACTCTGGAAACACCATATATTTT
TRBV5-8	TRBJ2-7	-	-	CASSPRDGVYEQYF	TGTGCCAGCAGCCCCCGGGACGGGGTCTACGAGCAGTACTTC
TRBV5-6	TRBJ2-1	TRBD2	-	CASSSPGLAGSYNEQFF	TGTGCCAGCAGCTCCCCGGGACTAGCGGGTTCCTACAATGAGCAGTTCTTC
TRBV9	TRBJ2-1	-	few	CASSVLVDSLYNEQFF	TGTGCCAGCAGCGTTTTGGTTGACAGCCTCTACAATGAGCAGTTCTTC
TRBV28	TRBJ2-3	-	-	CASSFSGDTQYF	TGTGCCAGCAGTTTTTCGGGCGATACGCAGTATTTT
TRBV2	TRBJ2-4	TRBD1	-	CASSERFGTVVAKNIQYF	TGTGCCAGCAGTGAAAGGTTCGGGACAGTGGTAGCCAAAAACATTCAGTACTTC
TRBV18	TRBJ2-3	TRBD2	-	CASSAGLGGSDTQYF	TGTGCCAGCTCAGCGGGACTAGGGGGGTCAGATACGCAGTATTTT
TRBV7-9	TRBJ2-7	-	-	CASSKTGPNPYEQYF	TGTGCCAGCAGCAAAACTGGGCCTAACCCCTACGAGCAGTACTTC
TRBV30	TRBJ1-1	-	-	CAWKQGIMNTEAFF	TGTGCCTGGAAACAAGGAATAATGAACACTGAAGCTTTCTTT
TRBV14	TRBJ2-5	TRBD2	-	CASSQTRTSKETQYF	TGTGCCAGCAGCCAAACGAGGACTAGCAAGGAGACCCAGTACTTC
TRBV28	TRBJ2-3	TRBD1	-	CASRSTGTDTQYF	TGTGCCAGCAGGTCGACAGGGACAGATACGCAGTATTTT
TRBV10-2	TRBJ2-5	-	-	CASSGWGAGETQYF	TGCGCCAGCAGTGGGTGGGGGGCTGGGGAGACCCAGTACTTC
TRBV13	TRBJ2-3	-	-	CASSRYDGASTDTQYF	TGTGCCAGCAGCCGTTATGATGGAGCTAGCACAGATACGCAGTATTTT
TRBV5-4	TRBJ2-7	-	-	CASSLDRSYEQYF	TGTGCCAGCAGCTTGGACCGAAGCTACGAGCAGTACTTC
TRBV9	TRBJ2-1	TRBD2	-	CASSFGLAGGPGWGVNEQFF	TGTGCCAGCAGCTTCGGACTAGCGGGAGGGCCAGGTTGGGGGGTCAATGAGCAGTTCTTC
TRBV27	TRBJ1-1	-	-	CASSLYRSTEAFF	TGTGCCAGCAGTTTATACAGGTCAACTGAAGCTTTCTTT
TRBV7-2	TRBJ2-2	-	-	CASSLGLWAGELFF	TGTGCCAGCAGCTTAGGGCTATGGGCCGGGGAGCTGTTTTTT
TRBV4-2	TRBJ2-3	-	few	CASSQMTDTQYF	TGTGCCAGCAGCCAAATGACAGATACGCAGTATTTT
TRBV6-1	TRBJ1-3	TRBD1	-	CASSATRDSGNTIYF	TGTGCCAGCAGCGCCACCCGGGACAGCGGAAACACCATATATTTT
TRBV5-4	TRBJ1-1	-	-	CASSLAQMNTEAFF	TGTGCCAGCAGCTTGGCTCAGATGAACACTGAAGCTTTCTTT
TRBV5-8	TRBJ1-2	-	-	CASSLVSYGYTF	TGTGCCAGCAGCTTGGTTAGCTATGGCTACACCTTC
TRBV18	TRBJ2-1	TRBD1	-	CASSPLGTGDYNEQFF	TGTGCCAGCTCACCACTGGGGACAGGGGATTACAATGAGCAGTTCTTC
TRBV18	TRBJ1-1	-	-	CASSLGPHTEAFF	TGTGCCAGCTCACTGGGACCACACACTGAAGCTTTCTTT
TRBV19	TRBJ2-3	-	-	CASSISTDTQYF	TGTGCCAGTAGTATCAGCACAGATACGCAGTATTTT
TRBV18	TRBJ2-2	-	-	CASSPIVKGTLKTGELFF	TGTGCCAGCTCGCCCATTGTCAAAGGGACCTTAAAGACCGGGGAGCTGTTTTTT
TRBV7-3	TRBJ1-6	TRBD1	once	CASSRTGTGNSPLHF	TGTGCCAGCAGCCGAACCGGGACAGGGAACTCACCCCTCCACTTT
TRBV19	TRBJ1-1	TRBD1	-	CASRGLHRGTEAFF	TGTGCCAGTCGGGGTCTTCACAGGGGCACTGAAGCTTTCTTT
TRBV28	TRBJ2-7	TRBD2	few	CASKQLAGVTYEQYF	TGTGCCTCCAAACAACTAGCGGGGGTAACCTACGAGCAGTACTTC
TRBV2	TRBJ2-1	TRBD2	-	CASSAASGGNVNEQFF	TGTGCCAGCAGTGCCGCTAGCGGGGGGAATGTGAATGAGCAGTTCTTC
TRBV5-1	TRBJ2-3	-	-	CASSPQVGQNTDTQYF	TGCGCCAGCAGCCCCCAGGTGGGACAAAACACAGATACGCAGTATTTT
TRBV6-5	TRBJ1-4	-	-	CASSYFRGSGEKLFF	TGTGCCAGCAGTTACTTCCGGGGTTCGGGTGAAAAACTGTTTTTT
TRBV10-3	TRBJ2-2	-	-	CAIGRGGTGELFF	TGTGCCATCGGGAGGGGGGGCACCGGGGAGCTGTTTTTT
TRBV27	TRBJ2-5	-	once	CASKSSRQETQYF	TGTGCCAGCAAGAGCAGTAGACAAGAGACCCAGTACTTC
TRBV4-2	TRBJ2-3	TRBD2	-	CASSQAPRLAGGLDTQYF	TGTGCCAGCAGCCAAGCTCCCCGGCTGGCGGGGGGATTGGATACGCAGTATTTT
TRBV2	TRBJ1-2	TRBD1	-	CASSPRTGGYGYTF	TGTGCCAGCAGTCCCAGGACAGGGGGCTATGGCTACACCTTC
TRBV7-7	TRBJ2-2	TRBD1	once	CASSSSGTVTGELFF	TGTGCCAGCAGCTCATCCGGGACAGTCACCGGGGAGCTGTTTTTT
TRBV7-2	TRBJ2-7	TRBD2	medium-sized	CASSRTRDYEQYF	TGTGCCAGCAGCCGGACTAGAGACTACGAGCAGTACTTC
TRBV19	TRBJ1-1	-	-	CASSLTVNTEAFF	TGTGCCAGTAGTCTGACGGTGAACACTGAAGCTTTCTTT
TRBV27	TRBJ2-1	TRBD2	-	CASSLWGGGNEQFF	TGTGCCAGCAGTTTATGGGGGGGTGGCAATGAGCAGTTCTTC
TRBV7-9	TRBJ2-7	TRBD1	-	CASSLGAPGQGATYEQYF	TGTGCCAGCAGCTTAGGGGCTCCGGGACAGGGGGCCACCTACGAGCAGTACTTC
TRBV25-1	TRBJ1-1	TRBD1	-	CASSTGQLNTEAFF	TGTGCCAGCAGCACGGGACAGCTGAACACTGAAGCTTTCTTT
TRBV2	TRBJ2-7	-	once	CASKVNLGEQYF	TGTGCCAGCAAGGTTAACCTGGGGGAGCAGTACTTC
TRBV25-1	TRBJ1-2	-	-	CASSEYLKEGGYTF	TGTGCCAGCAGTGAATACCTCAAGGAGGGCGGCTACACCTTC
TRBV27	TRBJ2-5	-	-	CASSPQGQETQYF	TGTGCCAGCAGTCCACAGGGCCAAGAGACCCAGTACTTC
TRBV9	TRBJ2-1	-	-	CASSVGAGPASGDEQFF	TGTGCCAGCAGCGTAGGGGCGGGGCCGGCCTCTGGGGATGAGCAGTTCTTC
TRBV28	TRBJ2-3	-	once	CASSPLQVREGDTQYF	TGTGCCAGCAGCCCATTACAGGTACGCGAGGGAGATACGCAGTATTTT
TRBV9	TRBJ1-5	-	-	CASSVSGLSNQPQHF	TGTGCCAGCAGCGTATCAGGCCTCAGCAATCAGCCCCAGCATTTT
TRBV4-2	TRBJ1-1	-	-	CASSQNTEAFF	TGTGCCAGCAGCCAGAACACTGAAGCTTTCTTT